This entry concerns a single T cell receptor (beta chain). Its antigen is unknown. Both 60 Vbeta primers and 13 Jbeta primers went into the PCR. Clones were read by immunoSEQ multiplex PCR, and TCRdb kept only the in-frame ones, dropping some. The sample carries about 150,000 clones, roughly 83% recorded once. Trimming cost V 11 bases and J 2 bases, with 12 bases left between them. CDR1 and CDR2 (germline): MDHEN, SYDVKM. The CDR3 consists of 12 residues. This specimen belongs to a study of cytomegalovirus exposure and HLA in healthy donors. Study overall: Researchers previously reported finding 100 million or so unique TCR beta sequences from roughly 170 million T cells. Study outcomes and limitations: Later analysis identified a missense DCLRE1C variant that was linked to TCR beta V- and J-gene trimming.

This receptor was obtained from a woman under 30 in good health and CMV-seronegative. Sample: PBMCs. The chain carries TRBV28 and TRBJ1-2; D remains unclear. The CDR3: CAAEKVNYGYTF. In nucleotides, the CDR3 is TGTGCCGCGGAGAAAGTCAACTATGGCTACACCTTC.